This T cell receptor beta chain was recorded in a study of blood T cell repertoires in COVID-19 (dated by TCRdb to 2018 to 2020). Broadly, across the study: Samples covering the acute and convalescent phases of COVID-19 were provided by collaborators in the United States, Italy and Spain. Sample metadata almost always included a de-identified subject ID, COVID-19 status, age in years and sex. The samples were drawn from the first 160 participants of the ongoing ImmuneRACE study and from 1,254 subjects provided by 6 global collaborators. Subjects who had been exposed to COVID-19, were actively infected with it, or had recovered from it provided the deeply sampled blood TCRbeta repertoires that made up the dataset. The prospective study material was composed of cDNA or gDNA derived from T cells, B-cell-depleted T cells, or PBMCs. Where available, HLA class I and class II types were taken from metadata supplied by the sample provider and were not determined by assay-based typing. The repertoires were released in a freely available public database meant as a resource for research on the immune response to SARS-CoV-2. General findings and caveats noted by the study authors: Clinical and demographic metadata were provided uncurated, with the amount varying by source and participant.

TCRbeta CDR3 regions were amplified from genomic DNA by means of the immunoSEQ Assay, a bias-controlled multiplex PCR. In the original analysis: The number of nucleated cells in each sample was estimated by amplification of reference gene primers within the assay. To quantify the absolute abundance of each unique TCRbeta CDR3 rearrangement, sequence reads were collapsed and filtered. For each sample, productive Simpson clonality was calculated as the square root of Simpson's diversity index across productive rearrangements. This is the immuneACCESS table as TCRdb keeps it, with only in-frame sequences that have V and J called. A part of the clones is gone; compared with another copy, unresolved V genes explain less than half, and the rest is unexplained. The DNA was the basis for D and trimming; V, J and clone size are from that table. For this sample the table gives 250,000 to 350,000 clones, of which over 75% were detected only once. The top ten constitute roughly 4.3% of the sample.

The sample holds one count of this clone. Its antigen is currently not known. Per-base quality was not reported, and no clone a single base away is much larger than it. Participants in the prospective study were aged about 18 to 95 years, lived in 20 to 30 United States geographic areas, and enrolled through a virtual design. To assign participants to cohorts, the prospective study relied on clinical history that participants themselves reported in a screening survey and a study questionnaire. Recovered participants in ImmuneRACE Cohort 3 were defined by two consecutive negative NP/OP PCR tests, clearance by a healthcare professional, or resolution of symptoms. In the prospective study, whole blood, serum and a nasopharyngeal or oropharyngeal swab were collected from each participant by mobile phlebotomists. Participants in the prospective study had the option to provide additional blood draws and questionnaires over a roughly two-month period. Blood samples from the prospective study were shipped frozen or at room temperature prior to DNA extraction.

V was cut back by 4 bases and J by 0 bases, leaving a gap of 12 bases between them. The CDR3 contains 14 residues, cysteine and phenylalanine counted. The only DNA kept is the CDR3, 42 bases in frame from the first base. The germline V gene yields SQVTM for CDR1 and ANQGSEA for CDR2. Sequencing was carried out using PBMCs or T cells enriched from blood (not recorded which). The receptor was isolated from a woman aged 25 to 39 who had recovered from COVID-19. The chain links TRBV29-1 with TRBJ1-1, with no confidently assigned D gene. The CDR3 loop reads CSVASQSLNTEAFF. The sequence in DNA is TGCAGCGTTGCCTCACAGAGCTTGAACACTGAAGCTTTCTTT.